The 12 T cell receptor beta chains below come from one sample, sequenced in a study of radiation and T cells in renal cell carcinoma. The time point was: blood 4 weeks post-SBRT, at nephrectomy. The treatment was: 15 Gy SBRT to primary tumor, nephrectomy 4 weeks later. The assay was immunoSEQ multiplex PCR, and TCRdb's table has in-frame clones only and misses some. Counted here are approximately 150,000 clones, approximately 86% occurring once; the ten biggest clones make up 15% to 20%. Sequences were derived from blood, sampled from a patient whose treatment included radiotherapy and nephrectomy. These receptors originate from a woman aged 45-65 years with renal cell carcinoma.

The chain couples TRBV7-9 to TRBJ1-2; 7 nucleotides align to TRBD1. Germline trimming cut 5 bases from V and 0 bases from J; bases unmatched to any gene: 3. The V gene's germline CDR1 is SEHNR and CDR2 FQNEAQ (reference sequence). The CDR3 length is 14 residues. The CDR3 loop is CASSPGTANYGYTF. The DNA for the CDR3 is TGTGCCAGCAGCCCCGGGACAGCTAACTATGGCTACACCTTC. The full variable domain, with the rest looked up from reference TRBV7-9 and TRBJ1-2, is DTGVSQNPRHKITKRGQNVTFRCDPISEHNRLYWYRQTLGQGPEFLTYFQNEAQLEKSRLLSDRFSAERPKGSFSTLEIQRTEQGDSAMYLCASSPGTANYGYTFGSGTRLTVV.

The chain combines TRBV4-2 with TRBJ2-3; 9 bases are a match to TRBD2. This CDR3 has 19 residues. Per germline, CDR1 LGHNA and CDR2 YNFKEQ. J lost 2 bases, V lost 4 bases, and 16 bases had no gene match. CDR3 protein: CASSRSIKRASGITDTQYF. The CDR3 nucleotides read TGTGCCAGCAGCCGATCGATCAAACGGGCTAGCGGGATCACAGATACGCAGTATTTT.

The CDR3 spells CASSSPSRGRAATNEKLFF. CDR3 nucleotide sequence: TGTGCCAGCAGCTCCCCCTCCCGGGGCAGGGCGGCAACTAATGAAAAACTGTTTTTT. This sequence joins TRBV5-6 and TRBJ1-4; D perhaps matches TRBD1 (5 bases). Germline V gene sequence: CDR1 SGHDT, CDR2 YYEEEE. V lost 3 bases and J lost 0, with 21 bases in between. CDR3 size: 19 residues.

V is TRBV11-1 and J is TRBJ2-1; D gene ambiguous. This CDR3 has 14 residues. Germline V lookup: CDR1 SGHAT, CDR2 FQDESV (reference sequence). Trimming left V 2 bases short and J 10 bases short, with 15 bases between. CDR3 DNA: TGTGCCAGCAGCTTAAGGCCCGATTCGCGGGAGCAGTTCTTC. This codes for CASSLRPDSREQFF.

The chain carries TRBV23-1 and TRBJ2-7; D is possibly TRBD1 or TRBD2 (5 bases each). TRBV23-1 has ORF status, its function being uncertain. V gave up 6 bases and J gave up 5 bases, with 17 bases separating them. CDR3 length: 14 residues. CDR3 residues: CASRPGTYPHEQYF. As DNA, the CDR3 is TGCGCCAGCAGACCCGGGACCTACCCCCACGAGCAGTACTTC.

The chain combines TRBV28 with TRBJ2-7; no clear D. Germline V lookup: CDR1 MDHEN, CDR2 SYDVKM. V dropped 3 bases and J dropped 4 bases, with 13 bases sitting between them. This CDR3 contains 14 residues. The CDR3 coding sequence is TGTGCCAGCAGTTTTCCCCCAGGCGAGTACGAGCAGTACTTC. Translating it yields CASSFPPGEYEQYF.

Note on this clone: The same CDR3 arises from other DNA sequences in this sample as well. The V gene is TRBV10-3, the J gene TRBJ1-1; D not certain. CDR3 length equals 15 residues. Germline CDR1 is ENHRY and CDR2 is SYGVKD. V shed 3 bases and J shed 2 bases, with 13 bases lying between them. The CDR3 protein is CAISDMAAQNTEAFF. The CDR3 DNA reads as TGTGCCATCAGTGACATGGCAGCACAAAACACTGAAGCTTTCTTT.

This clone has just one count. The chain carries TRBV30 and TRBJ2-1; D might be TRBD1 (6 bases). The CDR3 loop spans 13 amino acids. Trimming removed 7 bases from V and 8 bases from J, with 18 bases in between. Germline V gene sequence: CDR1 GTSNPN, CDR2 SVGIG (reference sequence). The CDR3 reads CASDRPLDHEQFF. The DNA for the CDR3 is TGTGCCTCTGACAGGCCTCTCGACCATGAGCAGTTCTTC. The entire variable domain, with the rest obtained from reference TRBV30 and TRBJ2-1, is as follows: SQTIHQWPATLVQPVGSPLSLECTVEGTSNPNLYWYRQAAGRGLQLLFYSVGIGQISSEVPQNLSASRPQDRQFILSSKKLLLSDSGFYLCASDRPLDHEQFFGPGTRLTVL.

This chain joins TRBV28 and TRBJ1-4; D unclear. Deletions cut 5 bases from V and 0 bases from J, with 10 bases between. This CDR3 is 15 amino acids long. Looked up from germline, CDR1 is MDHEN and CDR2 is SYDVKM. The CDR3 reads CASSVTGTTNEKLFF. CDR3 in DNA: TGTGCCAGCAGTGTAACCGGGACAACTAATGAAAAACTGTTTTTT.

V is TRBV7-9 and J is TRBJ2-1; 15 nucleotides line up with TRBD2. Per germline, CDR1 SEHNR and CDR2 FQNEAQ (reference sequence). Germline trimming cut 5 bases from V and 7 bases from J; bases unmatched to any gene: 3. The CDR3 totals 15 residues. DNA of the CDR3: TGTGCCAGCAGCCCCGGACTAGCGGGGGGGAATGAGCAGTTCTTC. It translates to CASSPGLAGGNEQFF.

This clone was seen once. The chain carries TRBV9 and TRBJ2-5; D may be TRBD1 or TRBD2 (5 bases each). The CDR3 contains 14 residues. V lost 0 bases to trimming and J lost 6 bases, with 12 bases between them. Germline CDR1 is SGDLS and CDR2 is YYNGEE. The CDR3 bases are TGTGCCAGCAGCGTAGAAGAGGGGCGAAAGACCCAGTACTTC. Translated, it gives CASSVEEGRKTQYF.

The rearrangement joins TRBV6-5 to TRBJ2-7; maybe TRBD2 (5 bases). The CDR3 sequence is 13 residues long. The ends were cut back, 5 bases at V and 6 bases at J, with 14 bases in the middle. The germline gives CDR1 MNHEY, CDR2 SVGAGI. The CDR3 sequence is CASSLAGSSEQYF. DNA for the CDR3: TGTGCCAGCAGTCTCGCGGGCAGTTCCGAGCAGTACTTC.